This T cell receptor (beta chain) was recorded in a study of blood T cell repertoires in COVID-19. Study background: The United States, Italy and Spain were the sources of the acute and convalescent COVID-19 samples. The cDNA or gDNA used as material had been derived from T cells, B-cell-depleted T cells, or PBMCs.

V was clipped by 2 bases and J by 4 bases; unmatched bases: 3. The germline V gene encodes CDR1 SGDLS and CDR2 YYNGEE. This CDR3 contains 14 residues. As processed by the authors: Reference gene primer amplification yielded estimated nucleated cell counts. Sequencing was performed with immunoSEQ multiplex PCR; in TCRdb, only in-frame clones are kept and a portion is missing. Clone size and the V and J calls come from that table; the DNA yielded D and trimming. This repertoire shows about 240,000 clones, approximately 80% found once; its top ten account for around 3.4%. The sample was peripheral blood. The chain uses TRBV9 and TRBJ1-2, with 9 bases that match TRBD1. The sequence derives from a woman aged 18 to 35 with acute or convalescent COVID-19. The CDR3 DNA is TGTGCCAGCAGCGTTGGACAGGGGAGCTATGGCTACACCTTC. It translates to CASSVGQGSYGYTF.